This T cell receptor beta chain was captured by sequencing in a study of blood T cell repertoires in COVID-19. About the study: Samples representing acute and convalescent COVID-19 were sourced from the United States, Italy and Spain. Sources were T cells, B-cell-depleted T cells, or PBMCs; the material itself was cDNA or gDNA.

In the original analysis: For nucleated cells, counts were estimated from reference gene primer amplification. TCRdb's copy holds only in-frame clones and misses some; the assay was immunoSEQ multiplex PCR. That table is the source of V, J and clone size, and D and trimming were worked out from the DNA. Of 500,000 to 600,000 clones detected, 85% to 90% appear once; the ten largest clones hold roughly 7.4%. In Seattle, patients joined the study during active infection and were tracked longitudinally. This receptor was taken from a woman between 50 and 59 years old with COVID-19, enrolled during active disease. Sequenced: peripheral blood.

In nucleotides, the CDR3 is TGTGCCAGCAGGAGGGGGGGAACCGGGGAGCTGTTTTTT. It encodes CASRRGGTGELFF. V and J are TRBV6-5 and TRBJ2-2, with D possibly being TRBD2 (7 bases). The CDR3 has 13 amino acids. The germline CDR1 and CDR2 sequences are MNHEY and SVGAGI. The ends were cut back, 6 bases at V and 5 bases at J, with 10 bases in the middle.